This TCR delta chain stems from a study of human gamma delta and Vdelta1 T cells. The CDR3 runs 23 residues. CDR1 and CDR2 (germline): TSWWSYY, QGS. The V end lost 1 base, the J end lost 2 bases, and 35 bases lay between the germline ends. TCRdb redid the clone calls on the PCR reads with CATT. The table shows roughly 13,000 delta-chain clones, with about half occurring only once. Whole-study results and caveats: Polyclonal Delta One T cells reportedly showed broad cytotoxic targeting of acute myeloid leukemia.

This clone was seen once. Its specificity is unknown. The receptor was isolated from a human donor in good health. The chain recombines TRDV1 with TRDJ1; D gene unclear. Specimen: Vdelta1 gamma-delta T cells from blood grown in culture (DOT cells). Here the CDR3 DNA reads TGTGCTCTTGGGGAACACGTCCCGCCTTTCTTGACAGAGAGATATCCGGCGACCGATAAACTCATCTTT. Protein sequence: CALGEHVPPFLTERYPATDKLIF.